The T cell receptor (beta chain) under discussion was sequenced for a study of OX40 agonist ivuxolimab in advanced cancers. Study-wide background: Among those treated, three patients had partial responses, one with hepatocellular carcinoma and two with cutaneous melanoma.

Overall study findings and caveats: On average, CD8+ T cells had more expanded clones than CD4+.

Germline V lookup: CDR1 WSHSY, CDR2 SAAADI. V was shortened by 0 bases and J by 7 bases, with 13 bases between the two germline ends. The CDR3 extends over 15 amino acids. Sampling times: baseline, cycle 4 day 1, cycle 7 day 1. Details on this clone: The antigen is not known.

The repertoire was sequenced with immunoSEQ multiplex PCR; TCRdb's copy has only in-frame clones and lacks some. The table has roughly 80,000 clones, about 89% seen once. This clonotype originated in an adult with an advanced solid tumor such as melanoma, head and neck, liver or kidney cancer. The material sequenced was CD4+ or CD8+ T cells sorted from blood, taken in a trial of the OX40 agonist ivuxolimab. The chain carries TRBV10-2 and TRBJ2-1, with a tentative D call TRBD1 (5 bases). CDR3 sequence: CASSESDGAPNEQFF. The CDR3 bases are TGCGCCAGCAGTGAGTCGGATGGGGCCCCAAATGAGCAGTTCTTC.